This TCR beta chain was recovered during a study of tumor-infiltrating lymphocytes in oesophageal squamous cell carcinoma. The CDR3 has 15 residues. Trimming left V 5 bases short and J 5 bases short, with 18 bases between. The germline gives CDR1 MNHEY, CDR2 SMNVEV (reference sequence). TCRdb re-called the PCR reads with MiXCR, one entry per CDR3 protein. The sample has approximately 2,700 distinct CDR3 sequences, 14% to 15% seen once; the top ten hold about 30%. This clonotype is medium-sized by share. This sequence originates from a male donor with esophageal squamous cell carcinoma. Sample: esophageal tumor tissue. The genes are TRBV27 and TRBJ2-5, with D perhaps matching TRBD1 or TRBD2 (5 bases each). DNA for the CDR3: TGTGCCAGCAGTACTCGGACGGGACGAACGGAGACCCAGTACTTC. It specifies CASSTRTGRTETQYF.